Listed below are T cell receptor beta chains from one sample, sequenced in a study of shared clonotypes between healthy human individuals. The protocol was immunoSEQ multiplex PCR, while the TCRdb copy is restricted to in-frame clones and leaves out a portion. The sample shows 2 million to 2.5 million clones, approximately 94% of them seen only once. The sequencing input was naive CD4+ T cells sorted from blood. The source of these receptors is a young man in good health. Each CDR3 is given without its conserved first and last residue.

v_gene | CDR3aa
TRBV10-3 | AISEGRKVYEQY
TRBV12-5 | ASGLVTGQGGDTQY
TRBV5-1 | ASSVGTSGGRSTDTQY
TRBV10-2 | ASLGQESSQETQY
TRBV19 | ARVADFFWGYEQY
TRBV5-1 | ASSLASQGNPTDTQY
TRBV7-2 | ASSLGLAGTETQY
TRBV6-1 | ASSEVMQALMNTEAF
TRBV5-1 | ASSPLGASGPYEQY
TRBV10-1 | ASSESSRTGTQY
TRBV7-2 | ASSQGLAGGRNEQF
TRBV5-1 | ASSPPLSGANVLT
TRBV14 | ASSQVGGTIAAF
TRBV9 | ASSQLGEASGPLH
TRBV18 | ASDPGRSVNTGELF
TRBV4-2 | ASSQVDRDNQPQH
TRBV7-9 | ASSAIMDPHGEQY
TRBV19 | ASSRTDLAGVKETQY
TRBV9 | ARACQETQY
TRBV6-1 | ASSEFLTGGITEAF
TRBV5-1 | ASSFSGGPTYGYT
TRBV28 | ASKNPGTGGQPQH
TRBV9 | ASSLEGAYGYT
TRBV5-6 | ASSFQGVAQPQH
TRBV5-3 | ARSHCGADGGTDTQY
TRBV7-9 | ASSLASPTVSGNTIY
TRBV30 | AWRDWGGELF
TRBV7-2 | ASSQGQGTNQPQH
TRBV4-2 | ASSQGGEGSETQY
TRBV5-1 | ASSRTGSDQPQH
TRBV18 | ASSPVQGLNQPQH
TRBV5-4 | ASSFPLSGEQF